This T cell receptor (beta chain) was identified in a study of human T cells and chemical hapten exposure (dated by TCRdb to the early 2020s). For the study in its entirety: For sensitization, 2% DPC in acetone was applied to a 2 cm by 2 cm area of upper inner arm skin. Weekly therapeutic DPC doses were additionally applied to the scalp of patients throughout the approximately 25-week study period. Patch testing was done on the upper back using Finn chambers containing 0.01% DPC, and results were scored after 6 days according to International Contact Dermatitis Research Group standards. Most of the patients in the cohort were female, and the cohort covered alopecia areata with under or over 50% scalp involvement, alopecia totalis and alopecia universalis. The libraries were sequenced as a pool, and the TCR yield per sample differed mostly because of small variations in library volumes within the pool. The study tracked peripheral blood TCR repertoire changes in vivo during primary and secondary sensitization to the hapten diphenylcyclopropenone (DPC) in alopecia patients. Patient blood was sampled pre-sensitization (week 0) and at 2, 6 and about 24 weeks after DPC sensitization. Blood for TCR sequencing was provided by twenty-nine alopecia patients at one to four time points (pre-sensitization, 2, 6 and 24 weeks). The research as a whole found: Because all patients had alopecia, a presumed autoimmune disease, the immune response of the patients might differ from that of healthy individuals. Repeated subsampling changed both the strength of the expansion versus patch-test correlation and the threshold at which that correlation became significant. DPC sensitization did not change how many TCRs were above 1 in 1000 frequency, and no evidence was found of alterations in global repertoire structure. Patch test score was positively correlated with the number of PT1 expanded TCRs, with significance at thresholds 8, 16 and 32 but not at 4. Expanded TCRs formed significantly more large CDR3 similarity clusters than pre-sensitization or healthy control sets, consistent with antigen-driven responses.

Libraries were built with RACE. The instrument given in TCRdb is NextSeq 500. During library preparation, unique molecular identifiers were attached to individual cDNA molecules so that TCRs could be counted in a quantitative, reproducible way. From each blood RNA sample, both TCR alpha and TCR beta chains were sequenced. Regarding the original processing steps: A median of roughly 100,000 TCRs per sample was observed, with a range of roughly 20,000 to 700,000. V, J and CDR3 annotation of the TCR reads was carried out using the Decombinator software suite. For PS versus PT1 abundance plots, all samples were subsampled to the same number of TCRs (28,000). Expanded TCRs were defined as absent before sensitization and observed at least eight times at the 2-week time point. Clones were called with MiXCR by TCRdb after fastp trimmed the public reads at Q25, and only in-frame beta chains were retained. Entries are consolidated by CDR3 protein sequence, retaining the most common genes and DNA. The V and J calls reflect TCRdb's pipeline rather than the authors' work. This sample has about 360,000 distinct CDR3 sequences in its table, and around 6.9% of those were observed once. Approximately 8.9% of the sample goes to the ten largest clones.

In the paper's terms, the time point label means: patch test 1, 2 weeks after DPC sensitization. Reading the label with the study, this specimen's treatment or condition is: therapeutic diphenylcyclopropenone sensitization with weekly scalp DPC. At each patch-test visit, blood was drawn before the patch test was applied. Eligible patients were aged 18 to 70, diagnosed with alopecia, deemed suitable for DPC therapy, and excluded if pregnant. Total RNA was isolated from unfractionated whole blood collected in Tempus Blood RNA tubes. V loses 4 bases of germline sequence and J loses 0 bases, and the interval between the two ends is 21 bases. Taken from cysteine to phenylalanine, the CDR3 has 18 residues. The read is trimmed to its CDR3 DNA, 54 bases read in frame from base 1. CDR1 KGHSH and CDR2 LQKENI are derived from the germline V gene. The table lists this clonotype with many counts. Its specific antigen is unknown. Base qualities are not at hand, and no much larger clone is one base apart.

Sequenced material: whole blood, taken in connection with sensitization to the hapten diphenylcyclopropenone (DPC). The clonotype originates from a woman between 18 and 29 years old with alopecia areata. Some clones in this sample may be carry-over from other donors' samples. The chain couples TRBV18 to TRBJ1-1; the D gene is perhaps TRBD1, on 6 matching bases. CDR3 region: CASSLQQGLRYMNTEAFF. The DNA sequence follows: TGTGCCAGCTCACTCCAACAGGGCCTACGCTACATGAACACTGAAGCTTTCTTT.